One and the same sample provided the 14 T cell receptor beta chains below, sequenced in a study of OX40 agonist ivuxolimab in advanced cancers. Assay: immunoSEQ multiplex PCR; the TCRdb copy retains only in-frame clones and omits some. The top ten hold approximately 1.1% of the sample, which has 50,000 to 75,000 clones, 86% seen once. Sequenced material: CD4+ or CD8+ T cells sorted from blood, taken in a trial of the OX40 agonist ivuxolimab. These receptors came from an adult with an advanced solid tumor such as melanoma, head and neck, liver or kidney cancer.

The chain recombines TRBV5-1 with TRBJ2-5; 11 positions match TRBD2. J was trimmed by 3 bases and V by 4 bases; bases with no gene match: 8. The germline V gene has CDR1 SGHRS and CDR2 YFSETQ. The CDR3 is 16 amino acids. The CDR3 reads CASSEIAGGPEETQYF. DNA for the CDR3: TGCGCCAGCAGCGAAATAGCGGGAGGGCCGGAAGAGACCCAGTACTTC.

This clone was counted between two and nine times. This chain connects TRBV5-1 to TRBJ2-5; TRBD1 matches at 8 bases. This CDR3 comprises 17 residues. V lost 1 base to trimming and J lost 1 base; unmatched junction nucleotides: 9. Germline V gives CDR1 SGHRS, CDR2 YFSETQ. As DNA, the CDR3 is TGCGCCAGCAGCTTGAATAGGACAGGGATCACCCAAGAGACCCAGTACTTC. Translated: CASSLNRTGITQETQYF.

Concerning this clone itself: The identical CDR3 is also encoded by other nucleotide sequences in the sample. V usage is TRBV5-1 and J usage is TRBJ2-7; perhaps TRBD1 as D (5 bases). The germline V gene encodes CDR1 SGHRS and CDR2 YFSETQ. The CDR3 extends over 13 amino acids. Trimming removed 0 bases from V and 3 bases from J, with 7 bases in between. The CDR3 DNA sequence: TGCGCCAGCAGCTTGGATAGGGGCTACGAGCAGTACTTC. Encoded protein: CASSLDRGYEQYF.

The chain is built from TRBV11-1 and TRBJ2-7; 11 bases are a match to TRBD2. The CDR3 has 14 residues. The junction had 3 bases not matched to a gene; V was cut back by 8 bases and J by 0 bases. CDR1 is SGHAT, CDR2 FQDESV, per germline (reference sequence). CDR3 sequence (DNA): TGTGCCAGCCGTGGACTAGCGGGCTCCTACGAGCAGTACTTC. This translates into CASRGLAGSYEQYF. Filled out from reference TRBV11-1 and TRBJ2-7, the complete variable domain reads EAEVAQSPRYKITEKSQAVAFWCDPISGHATLYWYRQILGQGPELLVQFQDESVVDDSQLPKDRFSAERLKGVDSTLKIQPAELGDSAMYLCASRGLAGSYEQYFGPGTRLTVT.

This clone was picked up a small number of times. The gene calls are TRBV18 and TRBJ1-1; D is unresolved. Germline CDR1 KGHSH, CDR2 LQKENI. The CDR3 is 14 amino acids. Trimming removed 2 bases at V and 0 bases at J, with 7 bases between. DNA for the CDR3: TGTGCCAGCTCACCAAACGGCATGAACACTGAAGCTTTCTTT. The encoded protein is CASSPNGMNTEAFF.

The chain joins TRBV27 to TRBJ2-7, with D perhaps TRBD2 (5 bases). Trimming took off 5 bases at V and 1 base at J, with 24 bases between the two ends. The germline CDR1 and CDR2 sequences are MNHEY and SMNVEV (reference sequence). The CDR3 is 18 residues long. CDR3 sequence reads: CASSPLLDPTSRSYEQYF. DNA of the CDR3: TGTGCCAGCAGTCCACTACTAGACCCCACTTCTCGGTCCTACGAGCAGTACTTC.

The chain employs TRBV30 and TRBJ2-3, with D uncertain. Per germline, CDR1 GTSNPN and CDR2 SVGIG (reference sequence). Trimming removed 4 bases at V and 1 base at J, with 9 bases between. CDR3 length: 13 residues. The CDR3 coding sequence is TGTGCCTGGATAATGGCAGGCACAGATACGCAGTATTTT. It codes for CAWIMAGTDTQYF.

This clone has more than one count but fewer than ten. The gene calls are TRBV30 and TRBJ2-5, with D possibly TRBD2 on 6 matching bases. V lost 3 bases and J 5 bases, leaving 22 bases between the germline ends. CDR1 is GTSNPN and CDR2 is SVGIG in the germline V gene (reference sequence). The CDR3 is 16 amino acids. Here the CDR3 reads CAWSDGVVRGFETQYF. DNA for the CDR3: TGTGCCTGGAGCGACGGGGTAGTCCGGGGGTTCGAGACCCAGTACTTC.

The chain employs TRBV28 and TRBJ2-2, with 9 bases identical to TRBD1. CDR1 and CDR2 (germline): MDHEN, SYDVKM. The J segment lost 6 bases and the V segment lost 5 bases, leaving 10 bases of the junction unmatched. The CDR3 covers 16 residues. The CDR3 here is CASSLPGQGIAGELFF. The CDR3 DNA follows: TGTGCCAGCAGTCTCCCAGGACAGGGGATTGCCGGGGAGCTGTTTTTT.

The V gene is TRBV19, the J gene TRBJ2-1, with 7 bases fitting TRBD1. The length of the CDR3 is 16 residues. In germline, CDR1 is LNHDA, CDR2 SQIVND (reference sequence). Unmatched junction bases numbered 11, after V lost 5 bases and J lost 4 bases. CDR3 amino acids: CASSLLQGRGYNEQFF. The CDR3 region has the DNA TGTGCCAGTAGTTTATTACAGGGGAGAGGGTACAATGAGCAGTTCTTC.

The CDR3 coding sequence is TGTGCCAGCAGTGGTCAGGGGGTTCACACCGGGGAGCTGTTTTTT. The encoded protein is CASSGQGVHTGELFF. This chain connects TRBV2 to TRBJ2-2; 7 bases align to TRBD1. The V gene end was trimmed by 4 bases and the J gene end by 3 bases; junction bases not matched to a gene: 5. The germline CDR1 and CDR2 sequences are SNHLY and FYNNEI. The CDR3 is 15 residues long.

The genes are TRBV6-5 and TRBJ2-7, with 10 bases matching TRBD2. Losses at the gene ends were 7 bases for V and 6 bases for J; bases not matched to a gene: 9. Germline CDR1 MNHEY, CDR2 SVGAGI. This CDR3 has 14 residues. This CDR3 reads CASTPGLAFSEQYF. The CDR3 DNA is TGTGCCAGCACCCCGGGACTAGCGTTTAGCGAGCAGTACTTC.

V and J are TRBV5-8 and TRBJ2-5; D may be TRBD2 (6 bases). CDR1 and CDR2 (germline): SGHTS, YDEGEE. The CDR3 contains 15 residues. The V and J ends lost 1 base and 5 bases respectively, with 15 bases between them. CDR3 nucleotide sequence: TGTGCCAGCAGCTTGCGAAGGAGGGTGGATGAGACCCAGTACTTC. The encoded protein is CASSLRRRVDETQYF.

This chain joins TRBV29-1 and TRBJ1-1; weak D call: TRBD1 (5 bases). CDR3 length: 13 amino acids. V was clipped by 0 bases and J by 1 base, with 6 bases between them. Germline lookup yields CDR1 SQVTM and CDR2 ANQGSEA. The CDR3 DNA follows: TGCAGCGTTGAAGACAGGGAGAACACTGAAGCTTTCTTT. It is translated as CSVEDRENTEAFF.